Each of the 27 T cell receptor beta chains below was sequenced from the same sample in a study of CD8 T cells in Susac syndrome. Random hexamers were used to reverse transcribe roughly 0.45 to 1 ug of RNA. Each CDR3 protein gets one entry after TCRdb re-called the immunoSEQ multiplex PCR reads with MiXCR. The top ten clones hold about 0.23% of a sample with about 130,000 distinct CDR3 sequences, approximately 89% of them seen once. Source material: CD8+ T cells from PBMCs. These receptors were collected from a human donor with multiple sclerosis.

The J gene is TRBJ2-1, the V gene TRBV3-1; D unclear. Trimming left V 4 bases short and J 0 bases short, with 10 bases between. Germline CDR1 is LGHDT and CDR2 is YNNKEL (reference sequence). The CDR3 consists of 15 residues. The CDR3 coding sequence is TGTGCCAGCAGCCCACTCGAGAGCTCCTACAATGAGCAGTTCTTC. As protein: CASSPLESSYNEQFF.

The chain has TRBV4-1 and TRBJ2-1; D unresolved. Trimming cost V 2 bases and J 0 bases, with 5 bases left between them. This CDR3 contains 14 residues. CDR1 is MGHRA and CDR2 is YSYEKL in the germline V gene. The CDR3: CASSQPDSYNEQFF. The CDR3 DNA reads TGCGCCAGCAGCCAACCGGACTCCTACAATGAGCAGTTCTTC.

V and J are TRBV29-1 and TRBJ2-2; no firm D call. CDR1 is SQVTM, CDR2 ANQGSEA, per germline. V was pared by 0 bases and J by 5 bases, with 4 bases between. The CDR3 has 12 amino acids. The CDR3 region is CSVEEGTGELFF. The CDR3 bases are TGCAGCGTTGAAGAAGGGACCGGGGAGCTGTTTTTT.

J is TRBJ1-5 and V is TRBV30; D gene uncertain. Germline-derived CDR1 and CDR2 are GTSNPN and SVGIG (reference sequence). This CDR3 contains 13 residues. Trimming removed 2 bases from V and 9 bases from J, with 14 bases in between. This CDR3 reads CAWSIQAGWPQHF. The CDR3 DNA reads TGTGCCTGGAGTATCCAGGCCGGGTGGCCCCAGCATTTT.

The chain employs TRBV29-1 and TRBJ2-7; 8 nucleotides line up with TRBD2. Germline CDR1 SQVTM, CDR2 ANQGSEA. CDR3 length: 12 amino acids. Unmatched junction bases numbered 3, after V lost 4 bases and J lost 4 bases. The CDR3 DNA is TGCAGCGTTGGTAGCGGGATGTACGAGCAGTACTTC. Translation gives CSVGSGMYEQYF.

The CDR3 here is CASSLGGSSGNTIYF. The DNA of the CDR3 is TGTGCCAGCAGCTTAGGTGGCAGCTCTGGAAACACCATATATTTT. V usage is TRBV7-9 and J usage is TRBJ1-3; D remains ambiguous. CDR3 size: 15 residues. From germline, CDR1 is SEHNR and CDR2 FQNEAQ (reference sequence). The V and J ends lost 1 base and 0 bases respectively, with 7 bases between them.

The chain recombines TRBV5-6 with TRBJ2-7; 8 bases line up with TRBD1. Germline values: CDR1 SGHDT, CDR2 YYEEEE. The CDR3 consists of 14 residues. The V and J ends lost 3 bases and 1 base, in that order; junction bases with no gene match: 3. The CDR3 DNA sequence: TGTGCCAGCAGCTGGGGACAGGAGTCCTACGAGCAGTACTTC. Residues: CASSWGQESYEQYF.

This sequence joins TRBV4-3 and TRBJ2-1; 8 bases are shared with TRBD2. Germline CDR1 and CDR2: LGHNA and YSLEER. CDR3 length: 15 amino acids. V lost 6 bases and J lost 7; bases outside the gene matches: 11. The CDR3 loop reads CASSLTGGAQNEQFF. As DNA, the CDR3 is TGCGCCAGCAGTCTCACCGGGGGGGCCCAGAATGAGCAGTTCTTC.

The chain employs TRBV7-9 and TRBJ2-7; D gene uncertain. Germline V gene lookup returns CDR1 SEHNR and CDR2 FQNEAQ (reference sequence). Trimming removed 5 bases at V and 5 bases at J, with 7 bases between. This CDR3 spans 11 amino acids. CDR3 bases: TGTGCCAGCAGCCCTTTTGACGAGCAGTACTTC. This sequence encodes CASSPFDEQYF.

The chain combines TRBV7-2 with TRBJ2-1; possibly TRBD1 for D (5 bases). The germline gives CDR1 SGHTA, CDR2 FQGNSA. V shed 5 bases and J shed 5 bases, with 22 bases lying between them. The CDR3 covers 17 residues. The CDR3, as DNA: TGTGCCAGCAGCATTAGGGGCCCCGGGCTATATAACAATGAGCAGTTCTTC. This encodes CASSIRGPGLYNNEQFF. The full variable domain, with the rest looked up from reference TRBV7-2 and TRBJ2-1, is GAGVSQSPSNKVTEKGKDVELRCDPISGHTALYWYRQSLGQGLEFLIYFQGNSAPDKSGLPSDRFSAERTGGSVSTLTIQRTQQEDSAVYLCASSIRGPGLYNNEQFFGPGTRLTVL.

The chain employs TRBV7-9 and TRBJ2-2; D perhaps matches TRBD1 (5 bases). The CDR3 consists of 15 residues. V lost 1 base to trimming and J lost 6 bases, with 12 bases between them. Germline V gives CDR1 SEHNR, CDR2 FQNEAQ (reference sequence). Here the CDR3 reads CASSLGAGSPGELFF. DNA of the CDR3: TGTGCCAGCAGCTTAGGCGCAGGGTCTCCCGGGGAGCTGTTTTTT.

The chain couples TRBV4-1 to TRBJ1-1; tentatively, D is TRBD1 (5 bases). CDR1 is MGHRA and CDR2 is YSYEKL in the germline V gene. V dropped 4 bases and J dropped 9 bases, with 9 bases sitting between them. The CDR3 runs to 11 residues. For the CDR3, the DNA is TGCGCCAGCAGCCCCGGGACTAAAGCTTTCTTT. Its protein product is CASSPGTKAFF.

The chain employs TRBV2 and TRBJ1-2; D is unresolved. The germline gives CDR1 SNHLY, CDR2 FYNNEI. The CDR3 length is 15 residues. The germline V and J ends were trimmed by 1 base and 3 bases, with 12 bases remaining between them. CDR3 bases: TGTGCCAGCAGTGAAGGGGCAGGACCCTACTATGGCTACACCTTC. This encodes CASSEGAGPYYGYTF.

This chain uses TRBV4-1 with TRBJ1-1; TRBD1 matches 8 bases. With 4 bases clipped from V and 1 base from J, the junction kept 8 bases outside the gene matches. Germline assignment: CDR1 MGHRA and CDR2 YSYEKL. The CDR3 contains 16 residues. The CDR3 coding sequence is TGCGCCAGCAGCCCCCACACAGGGGGTCGGAACACTGAAGCTTTCTTT. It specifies CASSPHTGGRNTEAFF.

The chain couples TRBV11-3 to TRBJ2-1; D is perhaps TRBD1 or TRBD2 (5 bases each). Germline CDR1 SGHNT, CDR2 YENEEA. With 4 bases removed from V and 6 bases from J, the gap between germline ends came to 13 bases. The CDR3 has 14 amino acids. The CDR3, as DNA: TGTGCCAGCAGCTCCCGGGACGGTATCAATGAGCAGTTCTTC. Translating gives CASSSRDGINEQFF.

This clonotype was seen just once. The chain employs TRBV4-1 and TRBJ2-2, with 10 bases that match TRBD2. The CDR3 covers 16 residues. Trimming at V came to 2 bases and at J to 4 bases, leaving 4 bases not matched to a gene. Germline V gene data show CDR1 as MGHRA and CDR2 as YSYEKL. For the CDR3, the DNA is TGCGCCAGCAGCCAAAACAGCGGGAGGGCCACCGGGGAGCTGTTTTTT. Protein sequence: CASSQNSGRATGELFF.

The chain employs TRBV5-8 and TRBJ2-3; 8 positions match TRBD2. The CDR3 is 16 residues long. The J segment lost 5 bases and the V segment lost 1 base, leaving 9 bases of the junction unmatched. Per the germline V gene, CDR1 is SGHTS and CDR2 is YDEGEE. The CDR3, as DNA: TGTGCCAGCAGCTTGCGACTAGCGTCCCCCGGAGATACGCAGTATTTT. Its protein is CASSLRLASPGDTQYF.

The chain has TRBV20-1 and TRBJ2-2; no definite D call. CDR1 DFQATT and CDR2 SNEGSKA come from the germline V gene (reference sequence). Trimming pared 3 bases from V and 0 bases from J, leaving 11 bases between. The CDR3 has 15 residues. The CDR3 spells CSARPLATNTGELFF. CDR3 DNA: TGCAGTGCTAGGCCTCTGGCGACGAACACCGGGGAGCTGTTTTTT.

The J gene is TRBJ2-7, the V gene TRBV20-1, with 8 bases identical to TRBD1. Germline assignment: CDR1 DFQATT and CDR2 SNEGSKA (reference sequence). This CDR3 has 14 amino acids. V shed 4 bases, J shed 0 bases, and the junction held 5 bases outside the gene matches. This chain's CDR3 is CSATGQGSSYEQYF. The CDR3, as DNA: TGCAGTGCTACCGGACAGGGAAGCTCCTACGAGCAGTACTTC.

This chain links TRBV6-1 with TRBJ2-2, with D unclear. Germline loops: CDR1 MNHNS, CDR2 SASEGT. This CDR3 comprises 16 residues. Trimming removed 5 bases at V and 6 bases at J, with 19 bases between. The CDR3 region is CASSPQAVEVSGELFF. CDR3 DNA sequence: TGTGCCAGCAGTCCCCAGGCCGTTGAGGTTTCCGGGGAGCTGTTTTTT.

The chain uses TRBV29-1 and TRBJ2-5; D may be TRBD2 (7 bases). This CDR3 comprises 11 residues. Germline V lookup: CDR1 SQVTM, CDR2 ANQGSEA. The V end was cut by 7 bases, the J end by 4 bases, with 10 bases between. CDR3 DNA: TGCAGCGATGCGGGGGCAGAGACCCAGTACTTC. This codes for CSDAGAETQYF.

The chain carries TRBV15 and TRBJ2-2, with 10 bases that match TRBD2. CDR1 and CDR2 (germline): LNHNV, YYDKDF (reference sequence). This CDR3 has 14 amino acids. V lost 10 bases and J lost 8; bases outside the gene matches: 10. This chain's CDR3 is CAIRAGGSLGELFF. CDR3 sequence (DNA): TGTGCCATACGAGCGGGGGGGTCCCTTGGGGAGCTGTTTTTT.

The CDR3 reads CASSEGQGTEAFF. Here the CDR3 DNA reads TGCGCCAGCAGTGAGGGACAGGGCACTGAAGCTTTCTTT. J is TRBJ1-1 and V is TRBV10-2; 8 nucleotides match TRBD1. The germline V gene encodes CDR1 WSHSY and CDR2 SAAADI. The CDR3 runs to 13 residues. Unmatched junction bases numbered 0, after V lost 2 bases and J lost 4 bases.

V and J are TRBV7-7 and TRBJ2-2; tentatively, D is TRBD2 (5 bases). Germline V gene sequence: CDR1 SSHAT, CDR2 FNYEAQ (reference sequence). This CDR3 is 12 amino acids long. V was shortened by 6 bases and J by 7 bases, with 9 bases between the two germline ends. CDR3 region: CASSWESGELFF. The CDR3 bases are TGTGCCAGCAGTTGGGAGAGCGGGGAGCTGTTTTTT.

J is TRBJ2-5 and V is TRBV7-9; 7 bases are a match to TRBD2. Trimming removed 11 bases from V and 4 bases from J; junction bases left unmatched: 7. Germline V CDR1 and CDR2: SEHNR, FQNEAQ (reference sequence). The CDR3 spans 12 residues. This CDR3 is CASEGRGETQYF. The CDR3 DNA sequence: TGTGCCTCTGAGGGGAGGGGAGAGACCCAGTACTTC.

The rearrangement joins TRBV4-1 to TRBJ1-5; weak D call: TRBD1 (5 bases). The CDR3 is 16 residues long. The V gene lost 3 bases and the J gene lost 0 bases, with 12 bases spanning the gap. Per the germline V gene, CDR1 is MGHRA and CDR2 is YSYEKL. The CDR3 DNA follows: TGCGCCAGCAGCCATGGGGGGGACTATAGCAATCAGCCCCAGCATTTT. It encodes CASSHGGDYSNQPQHF.

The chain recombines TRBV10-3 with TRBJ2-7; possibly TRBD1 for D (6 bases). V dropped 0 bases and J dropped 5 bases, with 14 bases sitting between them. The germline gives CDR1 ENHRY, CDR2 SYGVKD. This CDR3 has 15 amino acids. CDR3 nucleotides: TGTGCCATCAGTGAGTCTTCGACAGGTATCGACGAGCAGTACTTC. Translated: CAISESSTGIDEQYF.